This passage covers 15 T cell receptor beta chains from one sample sequenced in a study of T cell repertoires in cytomegalovirus infection. One entry per CDR3 protein results from TCRdb running MiXCR on the reads. The sample holds 100,000 or so distinct CDR3 sequences, 16% seen once. The sample comprised PBMCs. These TCRs come from a human donor in good health (CMV status not recorded). Some clones in this sample may be carry-over from other donors' samples.

V is TRBV14 and J is TRBJ2-4; TRBD2 is a possible D gene (5 bases). The CDR3 totals 15 residues. Germline V gives CDR1 SGHDN, CDR2 FVKESK. V shed 1 base and J shed 3 bases, with 10 bases lying between them. Written as DNA, the CDR3 is TGTGCCAGCAGCCAAGCGGGGTTGGGCAAAAACATTCAGTACTTC. It encodes CASSQAGLGKNIQYF.

In DNA form, the CDR3 reads TGCGCCAGCAGCCAAGAGGGCGGGCCCCAGCATTTT. Protein product: CASSQEGGPQHF. The chain couples TRBV4-1 to TRBJ1-5; the D is unclear. This CDR3 is 12 amino acids long. Trimming cost V 0 bases and J 9 bases, with 6 bases left between them. Germline lookup yields CDR1 MGHRA and CDR2 YSYEKL.

This clonotype occurred many times. J is TRBJ2-6 and V is TRBV11-2; D is perhaps TRBD1 (5 bases). The V and J ends lost 4 bases and 4 bases respectively, with 11 bases between them. CDR1 and CDR2 from the germline V gene are SGHAT and FQNNGV. This CDR3 contains 15 residues. CDR3 sequence reads: CASSSLGVGANVLTF. The CDR3 region has the DNA TGTGCCAGCAGCTCCCTAGGGGTAGGGGCCAACGTCCTGACTTTC.

The sample holds a few counts of this clonotype. The CDR3 region has the DNA TGTGCCAGCAGCGATAATGCAGTCTTCTCCTACGAGCAGTACTTC. Its translation is CASSDNAVFSYEQYF. The chain carries TRBV28 and TRBJ2-7; D is undetermined. The V gene lost 6 bases and the J gene lost 0 bases, with 15 bases spanning the gap. This CDR3 has 15 amino acids. Germline values: CDR1 MDHEN, CDR2 SYDVKM. Drawing the rest from reference TRBV28 and TRBJ2-7, the complete variable domain is DVKVTQSSRYLVKRTGEKVFLECVQDMDHENMFWYRQDPGLGLRLIYFSYDVKMKEKGDIPEGYSVSREKKERFSLILESASTNQTSMYLCASSDNAVFSYEQYFGPGTRLTVT.

There are a few counts of this clonotype. The V and J genes are TRBV19 and TRBJ1-5; a possible D gene is TRBD1 (5 bases). V was clipped by 6 bases and J by 3 bases, with 12 bases between them. The CDR3 contains 14 residues. Germline-derived CDR1 and CDR2 are LNHDA and SQIVND (reference sequence). The CDR3 is CASSPDSPNQPQHF. The CDR3 DNA reads as TGTGCCAGTAGCCCCGACAGCCCCAATCAGCCCCAGCATTTT. Together with reference TRBV19 and TRBJ1-5, the CDR3 gives the full variable domain: DGGITQSPKYLFRKEGQNVTLSCEQNLNHDAMYWYRQDPGQGLRLIYYSQIVNDFQKGDIAEGYSVSREKKESFPLTVTSAQKNPTAFYLCASSPDSPNQPQHFGDGTRLSIL.

This clonotype was counted a few times. This chain links TRBV3-1 with TRBJ2-3, with D unresolved. Germline V gives CDR1 LGHDT, CDR2 YNNKEL (reference sequence). The CDR3 runs to 14 residues. V was cut by 4 bases and J by 7 bases, with 15 bases left in between. CDR3 in amino acids: CASSRDATGHTQYF. Here the CDR3 DNA reads TGTGCCAGCAGCCGAGATGCGACGGGCCATACGCAGTATTTT.

This clonotype was detected a few times. The V and J genes are TRBV6-5 and TRBJ1-1, with D possibly TRBD1 on 5 matching bases. The CDR3 is made up of 13 amino acids. The V gene lost 7 bases and the J gene lost 6 bases, with 15 bases spanning the gap. Per the germline V gene, CDR1 is MNHEY and CDR2 is SVGAGI. CDR3 coding DNA: TGTGCCAGCAAAAAAGCTGGGACGCCTGAAGCTTTCTTT. Translation: CASKKAGTPEAFF.

The sample holds many counts of this clonotype. The chain carries TRBV7-2 and TRBJ2-7; TRBD2 aligns across 8 bases. From germline, CDR1 is SGHTA and CDR2 FQGNSA. The CDR3 sequence is 15 residues long. V shed 5 bases and J 0 bases; nucleotides not matched to a gene: 6. CDR3 sequence reads: CASSASGGPSYEQYF. CDR3 bases: TGTGCCAGCAGCGCGAGCGGGGGCCCCTCCTACGAGCAGTACTTC.

This clonotype was found a few times. The chain joins TRBV2 to TRBJ2-2; 8 positions agree with TRBD1. The CDR3 sequence is 15 residues long. Losses at the gene ends were 5 bases for V and 5 bases for J; bases not matched to a gene: 7. The germline V gene has CDR1 SNHLY and CDR2 FYNNEI. For the CDR3, the DNA is TGTGCCAGCAGTCTTGACAGGGGCAGTACCGGGGAGCTGTTTTTT. The encoded protein is CASSLDRGSTGELFF. Based on the CDR3 plus reference TRBV2 and TRBJ2-2, the full variable domain is EPEVTQTPSHQVTQMGQEVILRCVPISNHLYFYWYRQILGQKVEFLVSFYNNEISEKSEIFDDQFSVERPDGSNFTLKIRSTKLEDSAMYFCASSLDRGSTGELFFGEGSRLTVL.

This clonotype appeared many times. This sequence joins TRBV7-2 and TRBJ1-5; TRBD1 aligns across 7 bases. CDR1 and CDR2 from the germline V gene are SGHTA and FQGNSA. V dropped 1 base and J dropped 2; count of bases not matched to a gene: 5. CDR3 length equals 16 residues. The CDR3 here is CASSLGFGQGNQPQHF. The CDR3 DNA reads TGTGCCAGCAGCTTAGGGTTCGGACAGGGCAATCAGCCCCAGCATTTT.

This rearrangement joins TRBV7-2 to TRBJ2-5, with 7 bases that match TRBD2. V trimming: 5 bases; J trimming: 5 bases; junction bases outside the gene matches: 14. The CDR3 totals 16 residues. Germline V gives CDR1 SGHTA, CDR2 FQGNSA. Written as DNA, the CDR3 is TGTGCCAGCAGCGCCGGGTTGGGGACGCGGGGGGAGACCCAGTACTTC. Protein product: CASSAGLGTRGETQYF. Filled out from reference TRBV7-2 and TRBJ2-5, the complete variable domain reads GAGVSQSPSNKVTEKGKDVELRCDPISGHTALYWYRQSLGQGLEFLIYFQGNSAPDKSGLPSDRFSAERTGGSVSTLTIQRTQQEDSAVYLCASSAGLGTRGETQYFGPGTRLLVL.

In its sample, this clonotype was seen many times. The V gene is TRBV6-2 or TRBV6-3, the J gene TRBJ1-6, with a weak D call TRBD1 (5 bases). V lost 10 bases and J 7 bases, leaving 17 bases between the germline ends. Germline loops: CDR1 MNHEY, CDR2 SVGEGT. The CDR3 runs to 14 residues. The CDR3, as DNA: TGTGCCACCTACCGAGGGGCCGGGAATTCACCCCTCCACTTT. It translates to CATYRGAGNSPLHF.

The chain employs TRBV7-2 and TRBJ2-1; 8 positions match TRBD1. The CDR3 covers 15 residues. Germline V gene sequence: CDR1 SGHTA, CDR2 FQGNSA. The V gene end was trimmed by 5 bases and the J gene end by 5 bases; junction bases not matched to a gene: 8. The DNA of the CDR3 is TGTGCCAGCAGCCGAGCCCGGACAGGGAACAATGAGCAGTTCTTC. Amino acid sequence: CASSRARTGNNEQFF. The variable domain in full, completed from reference TRBV7-2 and TRBJ2-1, reads GAGVSQSPSNKVTEKGKDVELRCDPISGHTALYWYRQSLGQGLEFLIYFQGNSAPDKSGLPSDRFSAERTGGSVSTLTIQRTQQEDSAVYLCASSRARTGNNEQFFGPGTRLTVL.

Comments on this clonotype: Just one base apart from a much larger clone, this may be a read error. This rearrangement joins TRBV6-6 to TRBJ1-5; D unresolved. CDR1 and CDR2 from the germline V gene are MNHNY and SVGAGI (reference sequence). The CDR3 covers 13 residues. With 5 bases removed from V and 6 bases from J, the gap between germline ends came to 11 bases. The CDR3 here is CASSRRIPQPQHF. The CDR3 nucleotides read TGTGCCAGCAGTCGACGGATCCCTCAGCCCCAGCATTTT.

This clonotype occurred many times. This chain joins TRBV7-2 and TRBJ2-2; TRBD2 agrees at 14 bases. Germline CDR1 SGHTA, CDR2 FQGNSA. The CDR3 length is 16 residues. After removal of 5 bases from V and 6 bases from J, the junction contained 5 bases not matched to a gene. The CDR3, as DNA: TGTGCCAGCAGCCCCAGACTAGCGGGGGGGGCCGGGGAGCTGTTTTTT. Its translation: CASSPRLAGGAGELFF.